This T cell receptor (beta chain) was retrieved from a study of Graves' ophthalmopathy and Graves' hyperthyroidism. Findings and limits, study-wide: Ophthalmopathy progression was predicted with approximately 68% sensitivity and 72.22% specificity.

Presentation of ophthalmopathy in the donors involved moderate-to-severe activity, CAS ≥3, NOSPECS ≥4 and a duration under 3 months. PBMCs came from approximately 9.6 ml of fresh peripheral blood. The study amplified TCR beta CDR3 regions using RNA transcripts. In the first round, RT-PCR was carried out with HTBI primers, and a multiplex PCR formed the second round. From the multiplex PCR reads, TCRdb called clonotypes with MiXCR, one entry per CDR3 protein. In the table there are hundreds of thousands of distinct CDR3 sequences, around 42% of which are singletons. Comments on this clonotype: The antigen is not known.

V dropped 0 bases and J dropped 3; count of bases not matched to a gene: 4. Per the germline V gene, CDR1 is SEHNR and CDR2 is FQNEAQ (reference sequence). The CDR3 length is 15 residues. Sequenced sample: peripheral blood. This chain joins TRBV7-9 and TRBJ1-2; 7 nucleotides match TRBD1. The sequence derives from an adult man with Graves' ophthalmopathy. CDR3 sequence reads: CASSLARDSYYGYTF. The CDR3 nucleotides read TGTGCCAGCAGCTTAGCCCGGGACAGCTACTATGGCTACACCTTC.